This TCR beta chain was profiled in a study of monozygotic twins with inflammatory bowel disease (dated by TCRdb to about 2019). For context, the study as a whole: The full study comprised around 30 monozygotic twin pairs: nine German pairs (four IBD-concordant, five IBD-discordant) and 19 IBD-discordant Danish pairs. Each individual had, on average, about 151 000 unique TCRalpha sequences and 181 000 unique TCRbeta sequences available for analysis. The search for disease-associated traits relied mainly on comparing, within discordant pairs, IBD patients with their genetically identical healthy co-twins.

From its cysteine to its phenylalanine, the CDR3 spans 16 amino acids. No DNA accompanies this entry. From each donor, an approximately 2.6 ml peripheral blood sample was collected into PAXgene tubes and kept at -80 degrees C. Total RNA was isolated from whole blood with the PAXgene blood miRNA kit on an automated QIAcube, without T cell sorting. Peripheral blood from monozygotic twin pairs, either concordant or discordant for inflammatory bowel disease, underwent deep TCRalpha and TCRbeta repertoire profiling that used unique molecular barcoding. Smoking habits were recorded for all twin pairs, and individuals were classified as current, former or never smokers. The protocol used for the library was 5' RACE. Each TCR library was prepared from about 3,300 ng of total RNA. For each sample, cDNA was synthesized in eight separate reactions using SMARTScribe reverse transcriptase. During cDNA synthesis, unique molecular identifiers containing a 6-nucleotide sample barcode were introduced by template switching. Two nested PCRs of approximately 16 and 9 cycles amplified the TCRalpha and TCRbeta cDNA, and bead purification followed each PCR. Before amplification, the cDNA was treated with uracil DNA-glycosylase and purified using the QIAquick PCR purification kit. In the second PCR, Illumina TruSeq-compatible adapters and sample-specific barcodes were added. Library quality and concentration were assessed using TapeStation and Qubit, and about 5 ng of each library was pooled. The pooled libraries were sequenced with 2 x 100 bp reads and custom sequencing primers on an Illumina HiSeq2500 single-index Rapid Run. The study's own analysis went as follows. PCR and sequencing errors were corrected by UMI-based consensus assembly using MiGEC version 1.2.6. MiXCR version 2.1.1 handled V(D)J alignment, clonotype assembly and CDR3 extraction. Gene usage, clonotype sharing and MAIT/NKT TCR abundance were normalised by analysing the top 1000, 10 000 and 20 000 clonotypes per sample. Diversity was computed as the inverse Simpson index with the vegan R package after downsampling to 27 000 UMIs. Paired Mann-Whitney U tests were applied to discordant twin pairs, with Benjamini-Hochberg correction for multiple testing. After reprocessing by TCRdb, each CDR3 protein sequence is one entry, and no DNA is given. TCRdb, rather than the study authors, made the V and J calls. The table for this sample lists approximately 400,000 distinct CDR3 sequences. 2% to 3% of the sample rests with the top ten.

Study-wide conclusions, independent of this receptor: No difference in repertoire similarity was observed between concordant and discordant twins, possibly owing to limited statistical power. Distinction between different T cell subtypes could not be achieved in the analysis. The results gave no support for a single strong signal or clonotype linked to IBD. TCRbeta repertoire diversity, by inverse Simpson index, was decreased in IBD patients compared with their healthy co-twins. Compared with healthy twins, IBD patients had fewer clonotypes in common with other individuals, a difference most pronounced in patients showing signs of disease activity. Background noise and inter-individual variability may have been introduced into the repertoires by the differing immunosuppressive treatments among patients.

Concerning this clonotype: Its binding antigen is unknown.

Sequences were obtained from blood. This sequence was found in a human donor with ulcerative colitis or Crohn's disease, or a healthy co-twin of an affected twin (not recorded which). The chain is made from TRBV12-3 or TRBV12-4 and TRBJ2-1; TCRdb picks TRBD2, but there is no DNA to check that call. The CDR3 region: CASSSGLAGGNNEQFF.